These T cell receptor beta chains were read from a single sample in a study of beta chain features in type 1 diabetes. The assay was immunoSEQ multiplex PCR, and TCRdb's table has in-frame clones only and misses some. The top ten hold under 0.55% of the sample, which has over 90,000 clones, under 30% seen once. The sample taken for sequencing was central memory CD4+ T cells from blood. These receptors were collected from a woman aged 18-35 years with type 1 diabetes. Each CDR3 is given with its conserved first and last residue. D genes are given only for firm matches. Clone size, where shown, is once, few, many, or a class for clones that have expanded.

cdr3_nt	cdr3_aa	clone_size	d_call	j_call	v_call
TGTGCCACCCAGGGGGGCGGGTCTGGGGCCAACGTCCTGACTTTC	CATQGGGSGANVLTF	few	NA	TRBJ2-6	TRBV6-5
TGTGCCAGCAGTTTCTCCCAGATCCAAGAGACCCAGTACTTC	CASSFSQIQETQYF	NA	NA	TRBJ2-5	TRBV27
TGTGCCTGGGGGGGGTGGGTGAACACTGAAGCTTTCTTT	CAWGGWVNTEAFF	few	NA	TRBJ1-1	TRBV30
TGTGCCAGCAGTAGACAGGGGGACGATGGCTACACCTTC	CASSRQGDDGYTF	NA	TRBD1	TRBJ1-2	TRBV5-4
TGTGCCAGCAGCCGGAGACTAGCGGCCCCCTACAATGAGCAGTTCTTC	CASSRRLAAPYNEQFF	NA	TRBD2	TRBJ2-1	TRBV7-3
TGTGCCAGCAGCTTAAACCCGAGGGAGAATGAGCAGTTCTTC	CASSLNPRENEQFF	few	NA	TRBJ2-1	TRBV7-3
TGTGCCAGCACCCGGGGGGTTAACACTGAAGCTTTCTTT	CASTRGVNTEAFF	NA	NA	TRBJ1-1	TRBV28
TGTGCCAGCAGCTTAGTAGTGCGGGAGGACGATACGCAGTATTTT	CASSLVVREDDTQYF	few	TRBD2	TRBJ2-3	TRBV11-2
TGTGCCAGCAGCTCGCGGCGGTCAACCGGGGAGCTGTTTTTT	CASSSRRSTGELFF	NA	NA	TRBJ2-2	TRBV5-5
TGTGCCAGCAGCCCTGGGACTCGTACGGGGACCCAGTACTTC	CASSPGTRTGTQYF	NA	NA	TRBJ2-5	TRBV7-2
TGTGCCAGCAGCTTCGCAGGGGTGGTGAACACTGAAGCTTTCTTT	CASSFAGVVNTEAFF	NA	NA	TRBJ1-1	TRBV11-2
TGTGCCAGCACCGCAGGGAGCGGGATCGACGAGCAGTACTTC	CASTAGSGIDEQYF	few	TRBD2	TRBJ2-7	TRBV28
TGTGCCAGCAGCCCTCACCCCGGGCAGGGTGGCTTTCGGATCGGGGAAGCTTTCTTT	CASSPHPGQGGFRIGEAFF	few	NA	TRBJ1-1	TRBV11-2
TGTGCCAGCAGTGGGGGGTCGGTCCGGTACGAGCAGTACTTC	CASSGGSVRYEQYF	NA	NA	TRBJ2-7	TRBV27
TGTGCCTCCAAAACACTAGCGGGAGGCCCCCATGAGCAGTTCTTC	CASKTLAGGPHEQFF	few	TRBD2	TRBJ2-1	TRBV30
TGTGCCAGCAGCTTAACAGGACAGGGAGACTATGGCTACACCTTC	CASSLTGQGDYGYTF	NA	TRBD1	TRBJ1-2	TRBV7-3
TGTGCCTGGAGTACAACAGGGACCGGGGAGCTGTTTTTT	CAWSTTGTGELFF	NA	NA	TRBJ2-2	TRBV30
TGTGCCAGTAGTATCAAACAGGGTAACTATGGCTACACCTTC	CASSIKQGNYGYTF	NA	NA	TRBJ1-2	TRBV19
TGTGCCTGGAGTGACCCGGGGACAGTGAAACTGTTTTTT	CAWSDPGTVKLFF	NA	TRBD1	TRBJ1-4	TRBV30
TGTGCCAGCAGTTCCCCGGGTGGGAGGGCCGGTGAGCAGTTCTTC	CASSSPGGRAGEQFF	NA	TRBD2	TRBJ2-1	TRBV28
TGTGCCAGCAGGGACAGGGTCAAAAACATTCAGTACTTC	CASRDRVKNIQYF	few	TRBD1	TRBJ2-4	TRBV6-1
TGTGCCAGCAGCTTCGGCAGGGGAGACATTCAGTACTTC	CASSFGRGDIQYF	few	NA	TRBJ2-4	TRBV5-6
TGCAGCGTTGACGGGTGGGGGGCTGAAGCTTTCTTT	CSVDGWGAEAFF	NA	NA	TRBJ1-1	TRBV29-1
TGTGCCAGCAGCTTCAGGTCCATACAGCTCACCGGGGAGCTGTTTTTT	CASSFRSIQLTGELFF	few	NA	TRBJ2-2	TRBV13
TGTGCCAGCAGCTCGCGGACTTTGAACACTGAAGCTTTCTTT	CASSSRTLNTEAFF	NA	NA	TRBJ1-1	TRBV11-3
TGTGCCAGCAGCTTAGACAGTAACCATGCTAACTATGGCTACACCTTC	CASSLDSNHANYGYTF	few	NA	TRBJ1-2	TRBV11-2
TGTGCCAGCAGCAACTGTACCGGGGAGCTGTTTTTT	CASSNCTGELFF	NA	NA	TRBJ2-2	TRBV21-1
TGTGCCAGCAGTTTATCGTCGATGGGGCAGGGGGTAGGCTACACCTTC	CASSLSSMGQGVGYTF	NA	TRBD1	TRBJ1-2	TRBV27
TGTGCCAGCAGCTTAGCGGGAGGGGGGAACAATGAGCAGTTCTTC	CASSLAGGGNNEQFF	few	TRBD2	TRBJ2-1	TRBV5-4
TGCAGCGTTGAAGGGGGCACTAATGAAAAACTGTTTTTT	CSVEGGTNEKLFF	NA	NA	TRBJ1-4	TRBV29-1
TGTGCCAGCAGTTTATCGAGACAGGGAGGAGAGACCCAGTACTTC	CASSLSRQGGETQYF	NA	NA	TRBJ2-5	TRBV27
TGTGCCAGCAACAGACAGAGAAACACTGAAGCTTTCTTT	CASNRQRNTEAFF	NA	NA	TRBJ1-1	TRBV28
TGTGCCAGCAGCCGGACTAGCGGGAGGGAAGATACGCAGTATTTT	CASSRTSGREDTQYF	NA	TRBD2	TRBJ2-3	TRBV5-4